The rows below give T cell receptor beta chains drawn from one sample of a study of spatial heterogeneity in lung cancer. A single record per CDR3 protein comes from TCRdb applying MiXCR to the 5' RACE reads. The table has fewer than 6,000 distinct CDR3 sequences, 26% seen once; the top ten hold about 24%. This material consisted of lung tumor tissue, taken at surgery. Receptor source: a male donor with early-stage non-small cell lung cancer. CDR3s include the opening cysteine and the closing phenylalanine or tryptophan. D genes are given only for firm matches. A row's size may be missing; if present it is once, few, many or a size class.

V gene	J gene	D gene	clone size	CDR3 protein	CDR3 DNA
TRBV11-2	TRBJ2-1	TRBD1	.	CASSLDSQGAWNEQFF	TGTGCCAGCAGCTTAGATTCCCAGGGGGCGTGGAATGAGCAGTTCTTC
TRBV18	TRBJ2-7	.	.	CASSPQHPYEQYF	TGTGCCAGCTCACCACAACACCCCTACGAGCAGTACTTC
TRBV12-3/TRBV12-4	TRBJ2-4	.	.	CASSPHSAKNIQYF	TGTGCCAGCAGTCCTCATTCCGCTAAAAACATTCAGTACTTC
TRBV7-6	TRBJ2-3	.	.	CASSRIGTSTQDTQYF	TGTGCCAGCAGCCGGATTGGGACTTCGACGCAAGATACGCAGTACTTT
TRBV4-2	TRBJ2-1	.	.	CASSQDWGGTYNEQFF	TGTGCCAGCAGCCAAGATTGGGGCGGGACTTACAATGAGCAGTTCTTC
TRBV27	TRBJ2-7	TRBD2	few	CASSSLAGGRLYEQYF	TGTGCCAGCAGCTCCTTGGCGGGAGGGAGACTCTACGAGCAGTACTTC
TRBV6-2/TRBV6-3	TRBJ2-1	TRBD2	few	CASIGLAGNNEQFF	TGTGCCAGCATTGGACTAGCGGGAAACAATGAGCAGTTCTTC
TRBV29-1	TRBJ2-3	TRBD2	.	CSVTRLAGGTDTQYF	TGCAGCGTGACACGACTAGCGGGAGGCACAGATACGCAGTATTTT
TRBV3-1	TRBJ2-3	TRBD2	.	CASAPGGVATDTQYF	TGTGCCAGCGCTCCGGGGGGAGTCGCCACAGATACGCAGTATTTT
TRBV29-1	TRBJ2-2	.	medium-sized	CSVCLPGGELFF	TGCAGCGTTTGTCTCCCGGGCGGGGAGCTGTTTTTT
TRBV6-5	TRBJ2-7	.	.	CASSYSGGSGYEQYF	TGTGCCAGCAGTTACTCGGGGGGCAGCGGGTACGAGCAGTACTTC
TRBV20-1	TRBJ2-5	TRBD2	many	CSAIGTSGIKTQYF	TGCAGTGCAATCGGGACTAGCGGGATAAAGACCCAGTACTTC
TRBV30	TRBJ2-3	TRBD2	medium-sized	CAGEGRGTDTQYF	TGTGCCGGGGAGGGCCGAGGCACAGATACGCAGTATTTT
TRBV5-1	TRBJ2-2	TRBD2	.	CASSPLGRASDGELFF	TGCGCCAGCAGCCCGCTCGGGAGGGCCTCTGACGGGGAGCTGTTTTTT
TRBV7-9	TRBJ2-1	TRBD2	medium-sized	CASSLGTSGNAEQFF	TGTGCCAGCAGCCTGGGGACTAGCGGGAACGCTGAGCAGTTCTTC
TRBV7-9	TRBJ2-2	TRBD2	medium-sized	CASTKPNLGGRSNTGELFF	TGTGCCAGCACCAAACCTAATCTGGGCGGGAGGTCCAACACCGGGGAGCTGTTTTTT
TRBV28	TRBJ1-6	.	medium-sized	CASNPPGSPLHF	TGTGCCAGCAATCCGCCGGGTTCACCCCTCCACTTT
TRBV28	TRBJ2-7	TRBD1	medium-sized	CASRWDRGSGEQYF	TGTGCCAGCAGGTGGGACAGGGGTTCTGGGGAGCAGTACTTC
TRBV20-1	TRBJ2-1	.	.	CSARVGGGLHNEQFF	TGCAGTGCTAGAGTAGGGGGAGGTCTTCACAATGAGCAGTTCTTC
TRBV5-1	TRBJ2-3	TRBD2	few	CASSFAGVRTDTQYF	TGCGCCAGCAGCTTTGCGGGAGTCCGCACAGATACGCAGTATTTT
TRBV6-5	TRBJ2-3	TRBD2	medium-sized	CASSPLRAGVGTDTQYF	TGTGCCAGCAGTCCCCTTAGGGCGGGAGTGGGCACAGATACGCAGTATTTT
TRBV4-1	TRBJ2-7	.	medium-sized	CASSYRAGIEQYF	TGCGCCAGCAGTTATCGTGCAGGCATCGAGCAGTACTTC
TRBV27	TRBJ2-7	TRBD2	.	CASTRTRDYLREQYF	TGTGCCAGCACCAGAACCCGGGACTACCTCCGGGAGCAGTACTTC
TRBV5-1	TRBJ2-3	.	.	CASSLIIGRPTDTQYF	TGCGCCAGCAGCTTGATCATCGGACGGCCCACAGATACGCAGTATTTT
TRBV20-1	TRBJ2-7	.	few	CSATRDFLYEQYF	TGCAGTGCTACCCGGGACTTCCTCTACGAGCAGTACTTC
TRBV6-6	TRBJ1-6	.	medium-sized	CASSYRGPDSPLHF	TGTGCCAGCAGTTACAGGGGACCCGATTCACCCCTCCACTTT
TRBV24-1	TRBJ2-1	.	.	CATSARGPDNEQFF	TGTGCCACCAGTGCCCGGGGGCCCGACAATGAGCAGTTCTTC
TRBV29-1	TRBJ2-5	.	.	CSVNSGHLPETQYF	TGCAGCGTTAACTCGGGACACCTCCCCGAGACCCAGTACTTC
TRBV28	TRBJ2-1	TRBD2	medium-sized	CASSLGLAGVVEQFF	TGTGCCAGCAGTTTAGGGCTAGCGGGAGTAGTTGAGCAGTTCTTC
TRBV18	TRBJ1-2	.	medium-sized	CASSRNSPPFGYTF	TGTGCCAGCTCTCGAAACAGCCCTCCCTTTGGCTACACCTTC
TRBV9	TRBJ1-1	TRBD1	.	CASSRQGLHTEAFF	TGTGCCAGCAGCAGACAGGGGTTGCACACTGAAGCTTTCTTT
TRBV18	TRBJ2-7	TRBD2	many	CASSPGGRGTYEQYF	TGTGCCAGCTCACCGGGCGGGAGGGGAACCTACGAGCAGTACTTC
TRBV9	TRBJ2-1	.	many	CASSVASRASYNEQFF	TGTGCCAGCAGCGTAGCTTCGAGGGCCTCCTACAATGAGCAGTTCTTC
TRBV11-3	TRBJ2-2	.	medium-sized	CASSLGGASTGELFF	TGTGCCAGCAGCTTGGGGGGCGCGAGCACCGGGGAGCTGTTTTTT
TRBV25-1	TRBJ2-3	.	.	CASSPPGPRWDTQYF	TGTGCCAGCAGTCCTCCAGGACCCAGATGGGATACGCAGTATTTT
TRBV7-2	TRBJ2-1	.	once	CASSRKGAYNEQFF	TGTGCCAGCAGCCGCAAGGGGGCCTACAATGAGCAGTTCTTC
TRBV30	TRBJ2-5	TRBD2	.	CAWCSGEYQETQYF	TGTGCCTGGTGCAGCGGGGAGTACCAAGAGACCCAGTACTTC
TRBV20-1	TRBJ2-1	.	many	CSARDYYNEQFF	TGCAGTGCTAGAGACTACTACAATGAGCAGTTCTTC
TRBV27	TRBJ1-2	.	medium-sized	CASRGGYYGYTF	TGTGCCAGCCGGGGGGGTTACTATGGCTACACCTTC
TRBV30	TRBJ2-2	.	.	CAWSASSNTGELFF	TGTGCCTGGAGTGCCTCCAGCAACACCGGGGAGCTGTTTTTT